This T cell receptor (beta chain) was found in a study of radiotherapy plus CTLA-4 blockade in lung cancer. Clones were read by immunoSEQ multiplex PCR, and TCRdb kept only the in-frame ones, dropping some. The sample carries 85,000 to 90,000 clones, approximately 86% recorded once. CDR1 and CDR2 (germline): LGHNA, YNFKEQ. The V end was cut by 0 bases, the J end by 9 bases, with 9 bases between. The CDR3 runs 12 residues. This sequence joins TRBV4-2 and TRBJ2-7; either TRBD1 or TRBD2 may fit D (6 bases each). The sequencing here drew on peripheral blood, taken from a patient treated with radiotherapy plus ipilimumab. This sequence was found in a human donor with non-small cell lung cancer that progressed on radiotherapy plus ipilimumab. CDR3 region: CASSQEQGGQYF. The CDR3 DNA is TGTGCCAGCAGCCAAGAACAGGGAGGGCAGTACTTC.